This T cell receptor (beta chain) appears in the sequencing data of a study of blood T cells in healthy people across ages. Study-level findings and limits: Unknown donor CMV status possibly confounded expanded clonotype changes. Higher diversity and more naive CD4+ cells were features of long-lived donors, compared to aged donors.

For the second PCR, which ran for about 7 to 11 cycles, a sample-barcoded 5' primer and a J-beta primer mix were used. Each sample yielded at least 2.5 million CDR3-containing paired-end reads. TCRdb ran MiXCR on the 5' RACE reads and lists one entry per CDR3 protein. Seen here are 450,000 to 650,000 distinct CDR3 sequences, around 24% observed once, and the top ten hold just under 9%. Per sample, a minimum of 6 million PBMCs were isolated. Looked up from germline, CDR1 is LGHNA and CDR2 is YNFKEQ. This CDR3 contains 17 residues. Trimming took 6 bases from V and 3 from J; bases not matched to a gene: 12. Note on this clonotype: The antigen remains undetermined.

The same sample was also studied in work on T cells of mothers and their children.

The source of this sequence is a boy between 5 and 17 years old in good health. The V gene is TRBV4-2, the J gene TRBJ2-5, with 11 bases that match TRBD2. Sequencing used blood. The CDR3 coding sequence is TGTGCCAGCAGTCCAAACCCGGGACTAGCGGTCGAAGAGACCCAGTACTTC. It encodes CASSPNPGLAVEETQYF.